This T cell receptor (beta chain) was sequenced during a study of blood T cell repertoires in COVID-19. About the research overall: T cells, B-cell-depleted T cells, or PBMCs provided the cDNA or gDNA that served as material.

Per the original methods: It was from reference gene primer amplification that nucleated cell counts were estimated. Libraries were prepared by immunoSEQ multiplex PCR; TCRdb keeps only in-frame clonotypes and omits some of them. D and trimming come from the DNA, and the V and J calls and clone size come from that table. The sample contains 220,000 or so clones, more than 75% of which appear only once. Participants were placed into cohorts based on the clinical history they reported. This sequence was found in a woman aged 45-59 years who had recovered from COVID-19. Sequencing used PBMCs or T cells enriched from blood (not recorded which).

The CDR3 region is CASSLGGTGYATIYF. The CDR3 DNA reads TGTGCCAGCAGCCTCGGGGGGACAGGGTATGCCACCATATATTTT. The chain combines TRBV7-2 with TRBJ1-3; 9 nucleotides agree with TRBD1. CDR1 SGHTA and CDR2 FQGNSA come from the germline V gene. The ends lost 5 bases at V and 9 bases at J; junction bases unmatched: 11. This CDR3 has 15 amino acids. The full variable domain, its missing parts supplied by reference TRBV7-2 and TRBJ1-3, is GAGVSQSPSNKVTEKGKDVELRCDPISGHTALYWYRQSLGQGLEFLIYFQGNSAPDKSGLPSDRFSAERTGGSVSTLTIQRTQQEDSAVYLCASSLGGTGYATIYFGEGSWLTVV.